Below, 3 T cell receptor beta chains from the same sample are listed, as sequenced in a study of T cell responses to AZD1222 COVID-19 vaccine. Sequenced by immunoSEQ multiplex PCR; TCRdb stores in-frame clones only, minus some. The sample lists 240,000 or so clones, approximately 95% occurring once. The input for sequencing was peripheral blood, taken on day 0 of AZD1222 vaccination. The receptors here all came from an adult in good health.

This sequence joins TRBV27 and TRBJ2-7; 8 bases match TRBD1. The CDR3 spans 16 residues. Germline V gene data show CDR1 as MNHEY and CDR2 as SMNVEV (reference sequence). V dropped 0 bases and J dropped 2; count of bases not matched to a gene: 6. CDR3 region: CASSLSSGTGPYEQYF. The CDR3 DNA is TGTGCCAGCAGTTTATCGTCGGGGACAGGACCCTACGAGCAGTACTTC.

This chain joins TRBV6-2 or TRBV6-3 and TRBJ2-2; D may match TRBD1 or TRBD2 (5 bases each). V was pared by 5 bases and J by 8 bases, with 12 bases between. The CDR3 is 13 residues long. Germline CDR1 MNHEY, CDR2 SVGEGT. CDR3 sequence: CASSPGPRGELFF. DNA for the CDR3: TGTGCCAGCAGTCCGGGACCCCGGGGGGAGCTGTTTTTT.

This chain uses TRBV4-1 with TRBJ1-4; no clear D gene. The CDR3 covers 13 residues. Trimming removed 1 base at V and 7 bases at J, with 7 bases between. Germline assignment: CDR1 MGHRA and CDR2 YSYEKL. The CDR3: CASSQVETEKLFF. CDR3 DNA: TGCGCCAGCAGCCAAGTGGAAACTGAAAAACTGTTTTTT.